One sample yielded the 26 T cell receptor beta chains listed below, sequenced in a study of post-analysis software for immune sequencing data. Unique molecular identifiers featured in each of the TCR beta cDNA libraries. A single record per CDR3 protein comes from TCRdb applying MiXCR to the PCR reads. This sample yields 750,000 to 900,000 distinct CDR3 sequences, of which under 60% are seen a single time; roughly 5% belongs to the top ten. These TCRs are of unknown antigen specificity. Study-level findings and limits: TRBV segments more frequent in patients than in controls numbered five and included TRBV5-6, TRBV5-1 and TRBV20-1.

The sample consisted of blood. The receptors were gathered from a girl aged 5-17 years with multiple sclerosis.

The J gene is TRBJ1-4, the V gene TRBV11-2, with D perhaps matching TRBD1 (6 bases). V lost 8 bases, J lost 2 bases, and 12 bases lay in between. Germline CDR1 SGHAT, CDR2 FQNNGV. CDR3 length equals 14 residues. This CDR3 is CASAGDTTNEKLFF. The DNA for the CDR3 is TGTGCCAGCGCTGGGGACACCACTAATGAAAAACTGTTTTTT. The entire variable domain, with the rest obtained from reference TRBV11-2 and TRBJ1-4, is as follows: EAGVAQSPRYKIIEKRQSVAFWCNPISGHATLYWYQQILGQGPKLLIQFQNNGVVDDSQLPKDRFSAERLKGVDSTLKIQPAKLEDSAVYLCASAGDTTNEKLFFGSGTQLSVL.

This chain joins TRBV6-6 and TRBJ2-5; D is unclear. The CDR3 has 14 residues. Germline CDR1 is MNHNY and CDR2 is SVGAGI (reference sequence). Trimming stripped 6 bases from V and 4 bases from J, with 15 bases between. CDR3 DNA sequence: TGTGCCAGCAGCGCAGACGAAACTGGAGAGACCCAGTACTTC. Protein: CASSADETGETQYF.

This clonotype turned up a few times. The V and J genes are TRBV6-6 and TRBJ2-1; D is uncertain. The V gene lost 0 bases and the J gene lost 5 bases, with 11 bases spanning the gap. The CDR3 totals 15 residues. Germline V gives CDR1 MNHNY, CDR2 SVGAGI (reference sequence). Written as DNA, the CDR3 is TGTGCCAGCAGTTACTCGGGAATGCTCAACAATGAGCAGTTCTTC. It yields the protein CASSYSGMLNNEQFF.

This clonotype appeared a few times. The chain carries TRBV20-1 and TRBJ2-3; no reliable D call. V lost 6 bases, J lost 0 bases, and 13 bases lay in between. CDR3 size: 14 residues. Germline V gives CDR1 DFQATT, CDR2 SNEGSKA (reference sequence). As DNA, the CDR3 is TGCAGTGCCCCGCTAGAGGCGAGCACAGATACGCAGTATTTT. Encoded protein: CSAPLEASTDTQYF.

The chain joins TRBV6-5 to TRBJ1-4, with 8 bases that match TRBD1. The J segment lost 7 bases and the V segment lost 6 bases, leaving 7 bases of the junction unmatched. The germline gives CDR1 MNHEY, CDR2 SVGAGI. CDR3 length: 14 amino acids. The CDR3: CASRRQGMGEKLFF. For the CDR3, the DNA is TGTGCCAGCAGAAGACAGGGGATGGGTGAAAAACTGTTTTTT.

The rearrangement joins TRBV4-1 to TRBJ2-7; D might be TRBD2 (5 bases). The CDR3 totals 14 residues. From germline, CDR1 is MGHRA and CDR2 YSYEKL. The V and J ends lost 1 base and 5 bases respectively, with 12 bases between them. The CDR3, as DNA: TGCGCCAGCAGCCAAGTACGGGATGGTGACGAGCAGTACTTC. Protein: CASSQVRDGDEQYF.

The chain carries TRBV27 and TRBJ1-1, with 9 bases lining up with TRBD1. V lost 4 bases to trimming and J lost 1 base; unmatched junction nucleotides: 10. Germline V gene sequence: CDR1 MNHEY, CDR2 SMNVEV (reference sequence). The CDR3 loop spans 17 amino acids. The CDR3 DNA is TGTGCCAGCAGTTCAGCCCGGACAGGGGTTACGAACACTGAAGCTTTCTTT. Its protein is CASSSARTGVTNTEAFF.

The rearrangement links TRBV6-5 to TRBJ1-2, with 7 positions matching TRBD1. Looked up from germline, CDR1 is MNHEY and CDR2 is SVGAGI. This CDR3 comprises 12 residues. V lost 5 bases, J lost 8 bases, and 5 bases stayed unmatched. The chain's CDR3 is CASSRGQAGYTF. The CDR3 DNA sequence: TGTGCCAGCAGTCGAGGACAGGCCGGCTACACCTTC.

The rearrangement links TRBV9 to TRBJ2-7, with TRBD2 identical over 11 bases. This CDR3 has 15 residues. Trimming cost V 2 bases and J 4 bases; bases outside gene matches: 5. Germline lookup yields CDR1 SGDLS and CDR2 YYNGEE. In nucleotides, the CDR3 is TGTGCCAGCAGCGTCGGTAGCGGGAGGGGTTACGAGCAGTACTTC. Protein product: CASSVGSGRGYEQYF. The full variable domain, rest sourced from reference TRBV9 and TRBJ2-7, is DSGVTQTPKHLITATGQRVTLRCSPRSGDLSVYWYQQSLDQGLQFLIQYYNGEERAKGNILERFSAQQFPDLHSELNLSSLELGDSALYFCASSVGSGRGYEQYFGPGTRLTVT.

This rearrangement joins TRBV28 to TRBJ2-7; 7 positions agree with TRBD1. CDR3 length equals 14 residues. V shed 6 bases, J shed 3 bases, and the junction held 8 bases outside the gene matches. CDR1 and CDR2 (germline): MDHEN, SYDVKM. CDR3 sequence reads: CASRGTVSSYEQYF. The CDR3 DNA is TGTGCCAGCAGGGGGACAGTCTCAAGCTACGAGCAGTACTTC.

V usage is TRBV11-1 and J usage is TRBJ2-7, with 11 bases lining up with TRBD2. The V and J ends lost 2 bases and 2 bases, in that order; junction bases with no gene match: 2. CDR1 SGHAT and CDR2 FQDESV come from the germline V gene (reference sequence). The length of the CDR3 is 15 residues. The CDR3 bases are TGTGCCAGCAGCTTAATAGCGGGAGGGCCCTACGAGCAGTACTTC. Translation: CASSLIAGGPYEQYF.

The V call is TRBV28, the J call TRBJ1-2, with a possible D match to TRBD1 (5 bases). Germline CDR1 and CDR2: MDHEN and SYDVKM. The CDR3 has 15 residues. Trimming removed 5 bases at V and 8 bases at J, with 21 bases between. The CDR3 region has the DNA TGTGCCAGCAGTCGGACCGCCGGGACTTCTGGAGGCTACACCTTC. It translates to CASSRTAGTSGGYTF.

V gene TRBV5-1 combines with J gene TRBJ1-4; D may be TRBD1 (5 bases). The CDR3 has 16 amino acids. The germline V and J ends were trimmed by 4 bases and 6 bases, with 19 bases remaining between them. The germline gives CDR1 SGHRS, CDR2 YFSETQ. DNA for the CDR3: TGCGCCAGCAGCCATGGTGTGGGGGACGCTGATGAAAAACTGTTTTTT. Translation: CASSHGVGDADEKLFF.

The chain carries TRBV6-1 and TRBJ2-1; 8 bases are shared with TRBD1. This CDR3 has 16 residues. Germline V gene lookup returns CDR1 MNHNS and CDR2 SASEGT. The trim removed 5 bases at V and 0 bases at J, leaving 6 bases unmatched. In DNA, the CDR3 is TGTGCCAGCAGTAGGACAGGGAAGAGCTCCTACAATGAGCAGTTCTTC. Protein sequence: CASSRTGKSSYNEQFF.

This chain uses TRBV5-1 with TRBJ2-6; D is ambiguous. The germline gives CDR1 SGHRS, CDR2 YFSETQ. The V gene lost 1 base and the J gene lost 1 base, with 9 bases spanning the gap. The CDR3 is 16 residues long. The CDR3 spells CASSLPQPSGANVLTF. The DNA for the CDR3 is TGCGCCAGCAGCTTGCCCCAACCTTCTGGGGCCAACGTCCTGACTTTC.

CDR3: CSVDRGDGTYEQYF. CDR3 sequence (DNA): TGCAGCGTTGATAGGGGGGACGGCACCTACGAGCAGTACTTC. The chain is built from TRBV29-1 and TRBJ2-4; D is perhaps TRBD1 or TRBD2 (6 bases each). The tail of the sequence fits TRBJ2-7 better, so the J call may be wrong. Germline lookup yields CDR1 SQVTM and CDR2 ANQGSEA. The CDR3 is made up of 14 amino acids.

The chain carries TRBV5-5 and TRBJ1-1; a possible D gene is TRBD1 (5 bases). Trimming removed 5 bases at V and 0 bases at J, with 14 bases between. Germline V lookup: CDR1 SGHKS, CDR2 YYEKEE (reference sequence). This CDR3 contains 15 residues. The CDR3 spells CASRNSDSLNTEAFF. The CDR3 bases are TGTGCCAGCAGGAACTCCGACAGCCTGAACACTGAAGCTTTCTTT.

The rearrangement uses TRBV20-1 and TRBJ2-7, with D possibly matching TRBD2 (6 bases). Germline CDR1 DFQATT, CDR2 SNEGSKA (reference sequence). This CDR3 has 15 residues. The V end was cut by 6 bases, the J end by 2 bases, with 20 bases between. CDR3 sequence: CSAITSSGSAYEQYF. The DNA of the CDR3 is TGCAGTGCCATAACCTCGAGCGGGTCCGCCTACGAGCAGTACTTC.

This chain joins TRBV14 and TRBJ2-5; D assignment may be TRBD1 or TRBD2 (5 bases each). Germline V gene sequence: CDR1 SGHDN, CDR2 FVKESK. This CDR3 spans 15 amino acids. Trimming stripped 2 bases from V and 1 base from J, with 11 bases between. The CDR3, as DNA: TGTGCCAGCAGCCAATCACGGGGCTTCCAAGAGACCCAGTACTTC. Its protein is CASSQSRGFQETQYF.

This clonotype was recorded a few times. The genes are TRBV6-1 and TRBJ1-2, with D hard to call. This CDR3 region has 13 residues. Germline V gene lookup returns CDR1 MNHNS and CDR2 SASEGT. Trimming shortened V by 0 bases and J by 7 bases, and 9 bases separated the two germline ends. The CDR3 sequence is CASSEADQIGYTF. In DNA form, the CDR3 reads TGTGCCAGCAGTGAAGCCGATCAGATTGGCTACACCTTC.

This clonotype was seen a few times. The rearrangement uses TRBV7-8 and TRBJ1-5; D possibly corresponds to TRBD1 (5 bases). Germline CDR1 and CDR2: SGHVS and FQNEAQ. V was cut by 5 bases and J by 5 bases, with 13 bases left in between. The CDR3 spans 14 residues. CDR3 loop: CASSPEWGDQPQHF. In nucleotides, the CDR3 is TGTGCCAGCAGCCCCGAGTGGGGGGATCAGCCCCAGCATTTT.

V is TRBV2 and J is TRBJ2-7; maybe TRBD2 (6 bases). CDR3 length equals 13 residues. The germline V gene has CDR1 SNHLY and CDR2 FYNNEI. V lost 4 bases to trimming and J lost 4 bases, with 11 bases between them. As DNA, the CDR3 is TGTGCCAGCAGTGGCGGGATTGGGTACGAGCAGTACTTC. Translated, it gives CASSGGIGYEQYF.

In this sample, this clonotype turned up a few times. The V and J genes are TRBV5-5 and TRBJ1-6; D ambiguous. Germline lookup yields CDR1 SGHKS and CDR2 YYEKEE (reference sequence). The length of the CDR3 is 15 residues. The germline V and J ends were trimmed by 2 bases and 2 bases, with 8 bases remaining between them. For the CDR3, the DNA is TGTGCCAGCAGCTTCGAGGGAACCTATAATTCACCCCTCCACTTT. Translation: CASSFEGTYNSPLHF.

V usage is TRBV7-2 and J usage is TRBJ2-1; 11 bases match TRBD1. Unmatched junction bases numbered 10, after V lost 5 bases and J lost 4 bases. This CDR3 has 17 residues. Per the germline V gene, CDR1 is SGHTA and CDR2 is FQGNSA. The CDR3 reads CASSPSVGQGAYNEQFF. As DNA, the CDR3 is TGTGCCAGCAGCCCTTCCGTCGGACAGGGGGCTTACAATGAGCAGTTCTTC.

This clonotype was counted only a few times. One end of the junction fails to match germline, which may point to a read error. The rearrangement joins TRBV2 to TRBJ2-1, with D possibly TRBD1 on 6 matching bases. Germline V gene lookup returns CDR1 SNHLY and CDR2 FYNNEI. The CDR3 spans 14 residues. In DNA, the CDR3 is TGTGTCAGCACCTGGGACGTAGGGGGCAATGAGCAGTTCTTC. This gives the protein CVSTWDVGGNEQFF.

This chain joins TRBV5-6 and TRBJ2-1; D gene unclear. Germline assignment: CDR1 SGHDT and CDR2 YYEEEE. CDR3 size: 12 residues. Trimming removed 2 bases from V and 6 bases from J, with 6 bases in between. This CDR3 is CASSFFPNEQFF. CDR3 bases: TGTGCCAGCAGCTTCTTCCCCAATGAGCAGTTCTTC.